Listed below are T cell receptor beta chains from one sample, sequenced in a study of cytomegalovirus exposure and HLA in healthy donors. Generated by immunoSEQ multiplex PCR, the TCRdb table keeps only in-frame clones and is missing some. The sample has more than 150,000 clones; roughly 84% are singletons. The sample taken for sequencing was PBMCs. The receptors come from a girl aged 2 to 10 in good health and CMV-seropositive. Each CDR3 is given with its conserved first and last residue. The order of the fields is D gene, V gene, J gene, clone size, CDR3 DNA, CDR3 protein. A D gene is named only where the DNA matches it firmly. Clone size is shown for a subset of rows, as once, few, many or a class of expanded clone.

>NA|TRBV4-1|TRBJ2-3|NA
TGCGCCAGCAGCCAAGATGGAGGACTAGGGGGGTACACAGATACGCAGTATTTT
CASSQDGGLGGYTDTQYF
>NA|TRBV10-3|TRBJ2-7|NA
TGTGCCATCAGTGAGTCGATGGGCAGGGGCGTCTCCTACGAGCAGTACTTC
CAISESMGRGVSYEQYF
>NA|TRBV2|TRBJ1-1|NA
TGTGCCAGCAGGGGAGGGGGGCAGAACACTGAAGCTTTCTTT
CASRGGGQNTEAFF
>NA|TRBV28|TRBJ2-7|once
TGTGCCAGCAGTTTTTACGGGAGCTCCTACGAGCAGTACTTC
CASSFYGSSYEQYF
>NA|TRBV5-1|TRBJ2-1|NA
TGCGCCAGCAGCTTGGTTGCAGGGGCTGACCAGCAGTTCTTC
CASSLVAGADQQFF
>NA|TRBV7-8|TRBJ1-5|few
TGTGCCAGCAGCTTAGATGGGGAGCAGCCCCAGCATTTT
CASSLDGEQPQHF
>TRBD2|TRBV10-2|TRBJ2-7|NA
TGCGCCAGCAGTGAGAGAGGACTAGTCGTCCACGAGCAGTACTTC
CASSERGLVVHEQYF
>TRBD1|TRBV28|TRBJ1-2|NA
TGTGCCAGCAAACTGGGACAGGGGTATTATGGCTACACCTTC
CASKLGQGYYGYTF
>NA|TRBV25-1|TRBJ1-1|once
TGTGCCAGCTCCCTTGGAGCGAACACTGAAGCTTTCTTT
CASSLGANTEAFF
>NA|TRBV19|TRBJ1-1|once
TGTGCCAGTTCAGGGTACACTGAAGCTTTCTTT
CASSGYTEAFF
>NA|TRBV6-6|TRBJ1-2|NA
TGTGCCAGCAGTTACCGCCAGTTGGATGGCTACACCTTC
CASSYRQLDGYTF
>TRBD1|TRBV9|TRBJ1-1|NA
TGTGCCAGCAGCGGACAGGGGGCGACGAACACTGAAGCTTTCTTT
CASSGQGATNTEAFF
>TRBD1|TRBV30|TRBJ1-3|NA
TGTGCCTGGAGTGGGGACAGAACTTACTCTGGAAACACCATATATTTT
CAWSGDRTYSGNTIYF
>TRBD1|TRBV28|TRBJ2-2|NA
TGTGCCAGCAGCTCCCTCCGGGACAGGGGAATCACCGGGGAGCTGTTTTTT
CASSSLRDRGITGELFF
>NA|TRBV4-2|TRBJ2-1|NA
TGTGCCAGCAGCCAAGATTGGAGGGCCTCCTACAATGAGCAGTTCTTC
CASSQDWRASYNEQFF
>NA|TRBV28|TRBJ1-1|NA
TGTGCCAGCAGTCCCTACGGGGAGGGGAACACTGAAGCTTTCTTT
CASSPYGEGNTEAFF
>NA|TRBV4-1|TRBJ2-1|NA
TGCGCCAGCAGCCAAGAACTTCATCCCCGGGATGAGCAGTTCTTC
CASSQELHPRDEQFF
>TRBD2|TRBV30|TRBJ2-7|NA
TGTGCCTGGAGGAGGGTAGCGGGGGGGCCGTACGAGCAGTACTTC
CAWRRVAGGPYEQYF
>NA|TRBV27|TRBJ1-1|NA
TGTGCCAGCAGTTTACACAGGGTTCCGAACACTGAAGCTTTCTTT
CASSLHRVPNTEAFF
>TRBD1|TRBV12-5|TRBJ1-3|NA
TGTGCTAGTGGTTTAGGGACAGGGGGCTTCGCGATCTCTGGAAACACCATATATTTT
CASGLGTGGFAISGNTIYF
>NA|TRBV21-1|TRBJ2-1|NA
TGTGCCAGCAGCAAAGATAGAGGAATCCGCTCCTACAATGAGCAGTTCTTC
CASSKDRGIRSYNEQFF
>NA|TRBV12-2|TRBJ2-7|NA
TGTGCAAGTCGCATCATAGCGGGAGACCGTTCCTACGAGCAGTACTTC
CASRIIAGDRSYEQYF
>TRBD1|TRBV4-1|TRBJ1-2|NA
TGCGCCAGCAGCCAAGATGGCAGGGGGCTCGCCTATGGCTACACCTTC
CASSQDGRGLAYGYTF
>NA|TRBV9|TRBJ2-4|NA
TGTGCCAGCGCCAAGCCCTTAGAAAACATTCAGTACTTC
CASAKPLENIQYF
>TRBD2|TRBV9|TRBJ2-7|NA
TGTGCCAGCAGCGTAGGACTAGCGGACTACGAGCAGTACTTC
CASSVGLADYEQYF
>NA|TRBV19|TRBJ2-1|NA
TGTGCCAGTAGTATCCGCGGGGATTACAATGAGCAGTTCTTC
CASSIRGDYNEQFF
>TRBD1|TRBV11-3|TRBJ2-3|NA
TGTGCCAGCAGCTTAACAGACAGGGGGCGCACAGATACGCAGTATTTT
CASSLTDRGRTDTQYF
>NA|TRBV6-1|TRBJ1-1|NA
TGTGCCAGCAGCCAAGGACATTACGGCACTGAAGCTTTCTTT
CASSQGHYGTEAFF
>NA|TRBV30|TRBJ1-2|NA
TGTGCCTGGAGTGTTCCAGACATCTATGGCTACACCTTC
CAWSVPDIYGYTF
>TRBD2|TRBV28|TRBJ2-6|NA
TGTGGTAGCACTAGCGGGATAAGTGGGGCCAACGTCCTGACTTTC
CGSTSGISGANVLTF
>NA|TRBV27|TRBJ2-2|once
TGTGCCAGCAGTTTATACCTCTCCGAGGGCACCGGGGAGCTGTTTTTT
CASSLYLSEGTGELFF
>NA|TRBV7-8|TRBJ1-4|NA
TGTGCCAGCTCACGAGGCGTCCATGAAAAACTGTTTTTT
CASSRGVHEKLFF
>NA|TRBV25-1|TRBJ2-7|NA
TGTGCCAGCAGTGGTGTTGGTGGAGACTACGAGCAGTACTTC
CASSGVGGDYEQYF
>NA|TRBV12-5|TRBJ2-6|NA
TGTGCTAGTGGTCCATCTGGGGCCAACGTCCTGACTTTC
CASGPSGANVLTF
>NA|TRBV27|TRBJ1-2|NA
TGTGCCAGCAGTTTTCAGGGTGAATCTAACTATGGCTACACCTTC
CASSFQGESNYGYTF
>TRBD1|TRBV30|TRBJ1-5|few
TGTGCCTGGAAACAGGGGACGGATCAGCCCCAGCATTTT
CAWKQGTDQPQHF
>TRBD1|TRBV6-5|TRBJ1-1|few
TGTGCCAGCAGTGACCCCGACAGGGTCCCTGAAGCTTTCTTT
CASSDPDRVPEAFF
>TRBD1|TRBV6-5|TRBJ1-1|NA
TGTGCCAGCTACAGGGGAAACACTGAAGCTTTCTTT
CASYRGNTEAFF
>TRBD2|TRBV11-2|TRBJ2-2|NA
TGTGCCAGCAGCCAGTGGGGGGGTGGACGGCCCGGGGAGCTGTTTTTT
CASSQWGGGRPGELFF
>TRBD1|TRBV11-3|TRBJ1-3|NA
TGTGCCAGCAGCCCCCACGACAGGGTGGGGGTGAAATCTGGAAACACCATATATTTT
CASSPHDRVGVKSGNTIYF
>TRBD2|TRBV6-6|TRBJ2-1|NA
TGTGCCAGCAGTTACCGGCCTAGCGGGAGGGGTGAGCAGTTCTTC
CASSYRPSGRGEQFF
>TRBD1|TRBV5-1|TRBJ1-4|once
TGCGCCAGCAGTCCCTCGACAGGGAAGGAAAAACTGTTTTTT
CASSPSTGKEKLFF
>TRBD1|TRBV19|TRBJ1-5|NA
TGTGCCAGTAGTGCGGGACAGGGGTCTAGGCAGCCCCAGCATTTT
CASSAGQGSRQPQHF
>NA|TRBV28|TRBJ2-1|NA
TGTGCCAGCAGTTTTATGGCAGGGGTCGGGGTTGAGCAGTTCTTC
CASSFMAGVGVEQFF
>NA|TRBV9|TRBJ1-5|NA
TGTGCCAGCTCACGGGATAAGAGCAATCAGCCCCAGCATTTT
CASSRDKSNQPQHF
>TRBD1|TRBV11-2|TRBJ1-1|NA
TGTGCCAGCAGCTACCCGACAGGGAGGAACACTGAAGCTTTCTTT
CASSYPTGRNTEAFF
>NA|TRBV5-8|TRBJ1-5|NA
TGTGCCAGCAGCTTTTTATTTGTGGGCGATCAGCCCCAGCATTTT
CASSFLFVGDQPQHF
>TRBD1|TRBV19|TRBJ2-2|NA
TGTGCCAGTAGTACCGGGACAGGGCATACCGGGGAGCTGTTTTTT
CASSTGTGHTGELFF
>TRBD2|TRBV5-1|TRBJ2-1|NA
TGCGCCAGCAGCCGCTCCGGGACTAGCTCCTACAATGAGCAGTTCTTC
CASSRSGTSSYNEQFF
>TRBD1|TRBV28|TRBJ2-5|NA
TGTGCCAGCAGTTCAACAGGGGTCGAAGAGACCCAGTACTTC
CASSSTGVEETQYF
>TRBD2|TRBV19|TRBJ2-3|NA
TGTGCCAGTAGTAGTAGGAGCGGGGGCACAGATACGCAGTATTTT
CASSSRSGGTDTQYF
>TRBD2|TRBV5-1|TRBJ2-1|NA
TGCGCCAGCAACCCAACTAGCGGGACATACAATGAGCAGTTCTTC
CASNPTSGTYNEQFF
>TRBD1|TRBV5-6|TRBJ1-2|NA
TGTGCCAGCAGCTACTCCCTGACAGGGAGTGATGGCTACACCTTC
CASSYSLTGSDGYTF
>NA|TRBV5-1|TRBJ2-3|few
TGCGCCAGCAGCTTGGCCAATCGGGATACGCAGTATTTT
CASSLANRDTQYF
>TRBD1|TRBV10-3|TRBJ1-1|NA
TGTGCCATACGACAGGGGGCTGAAGCTTTCTTT
CAIRQGAEAFF
>TRBD2|TRBV11-2|TRBJ2-3|NA
TGTGCCAGCAGCGGGACTAGCGGTGACACAGATACGCAGTATTTT
CASSGTSGDTDTQYF
>NA|TRBV27|TRBJ1-4|few
TGTGCCAGCAGCCCTTGGGGGCGAGGGGCTAATGAAAAACTGTTTTTT
CASSPWGRGANEKLFF